Below, one T cell receptor (beta chain) is given with its context. Its antigen is not yet known. Base qualities were left out, and no much larger clone turns up one base away. This specimen includes other DNA sequences encoding the same CDR3. From its cysteine to its phenylalanine, the CDR3 spans 14 amino acids. Only the CDR3 region is kept as DNA, spanning 42 bases read in frame from base 1. Trimming takes 1 base from V and 2 bases from J, and the germline ends sit 9 bases apart. CDR1 and CDR2 (KGHSH, LQKENI) derive from the germline V gene. The trial excluded patients who had a history of autoimmune disease or who were on systemic immunosuppression. Peripheral blood for TCR sequencing was collected from all dose cohorts at baseline, on cycle 4 day 1, and on cycle 7 day 1. The samples were drawn from a first-in-human, open-label, multicenter phase I dose-escalation trial of ivuxolimab. Adults with locally advanced or metastatic melanoma, renal cell, hepatocellular, or head and neck squamous cell carcinoma were enrolled in the trial. Before TCR sequencing, CD4+ T cells and CD8+ T cells were sorted from peripheral blood as separate populations.

This specimen belongs to a study of OX40 agonist ivuxolimab in advanced cancers. The study in broad terms: Ivuxolimab was an agonistic, fully human IgG2 monoclonal antibody directed against OX40 (CD134), a costimulatory receptor. Intravenous ivuxolimab was administered to patients every 2 weeks at six dose levels: 0.01, 0.1, 0.3, 1.5, 3 and 10 mg/kg. Among the roughly 52 dose-escalation patients, some 19 had hepatocellular carcinoma, 15 melanoma, 9 renal cell carcinoma and 9 head and neck cancer. In the dose-escalation cohort, around four fifths of patients were male, and the mean age was 60 years with a range of about 20 to 90. Prior anti-PD-1, anti-PD-L1 or anti-CTLA-4 therapy was permitted, and checkpoint inhibitors had been received by about 36% of dose-escalation patients. Three dose-escalation patients achieved partial responses, one with hepatocellular carcinoma and two with cutaneous melanoma. Peripheral TCRbeta sequencing was intended to test whether TCR sequence diversity was altered and clonal T-cell expansion was caused by ivuxolimab. The paper reports the monotherapy dose-escalation portion (N of about 50 patients) of the phase I ivuxolimab trial.

Results and caveats for the whole study, not just this receptor: Which antigens the clonally expanded peripheral T cells were specific for was not determined. In partial responders in the 0.1-3.0 mg/kg groups, normalized peripheral clonal expansion was found to be among the lowest, especially among CD8+ T cells. Low levels of normalized T-cell clonal expansion were also shown by some nonresponding patients. At doses from 0.1 to 3.0 mg/kg, clonal expansion was seen in both CD4+ and CD8+ blood T cells between baseline and week 6. After ivuxolimab, CD8+ T cells had more expanded clones than CD4+ T cells on average.

Genomic DNA was isolated from the sorted cells so that the TCRbeta CDR3 region could be sequenced. TCRbeta CDR3 regions were sequenced using the immunoSEQ Assay. As stored in TCRdb, this immuneACCESS dataset retains in-frame rearrangements with V and J assigned. A fraction of the clones does not appear; measured against another copy, unresolved V genes explain less than half of the discrepancy, and the remainder lacks a known reason. The sample records tens of thousands of clones, about 87% of which are singletons. Of the sample, 5% to 5.5% falls within the top ten clones. The receptor's source is an adult with an advanced solid tumor such as melanoma, head and neck, liver or kidney cancer. This receptor chain uses TRBV18 and TRBJ2-7, and perhaps TRBD1 as D gene, on 5 matching bases. Sequencing used CD4+ or CD8+ T cells sorted from blood, obtained in a trial of the OX40 agonist ivuxolimab. The CDR3 here reads CASSPRQGTYEQYF. The DNA reads as follows: TGTGCCAGCTCACCACGGCAGGGTACCTACGAGCAGTACTTC.